The 28 T cell receptor beta chains below were found in one sample sequenced in a study of molecular identifiers for immune sequencing clone quantification. In TCRdb, the PCR reads were re-called with MiXCR into one record per CDR3 protein. Among some 580,000 distinct CDR3 sequences listed, around 25% were seen once. What was sequenced was naive CD8+ T cells from blood, with Jurkat cell RNA spiked in. Sample subset: FACS-sorted CD8+CD4-CCR7+CD45RA+ naive T cells. The receptors were gathered from a human donor in good health. Some libraries in this study had Jurkat cell RNA spiked in.

Regarding this clonotype: A read error is possible here, since a much larger clone lies one base away. V is TRBV12-3 or TRBV12-4 and J is TRBJ1-5, with D perhaps matching TRBD1 (6 bases). The CDR3 covers 14 residues. CDR3 sequence reads: CAGRPQGSNQPQHF. The CDR3 DNA follows: TGTGCCGGCAGACCACAGGGAAGCAATCAGCCCCAGCATTTT.

In regard to this clonotype: Relative to the germline gene, one junction end is altered; a read error may explain this. The chain is built from TRBV4-1 and TRBJ2-1; TRBD2 matches 8 bases. The CDR3 length is 14 residues. CDR1 and CDR2 (germline): MGHRA, YSYEKL. The CDR3 loop reads CASSQSIAGNEQLF. DNA of the CDR3: TGCGCCAGCAGCCAATCCATAGCGGGGAATGAGCAGCTCTTC.

This clonotype was counted a few times. The V call is TRBV24-1, the J call TRBJ1-5; 7 bases match TRBD1. This CDR3 spans 15 amino acids. From germline, CDR1 is KGHDR and CDR2 SFDVKD. V lost 6 bases to trimming and J lost 1 base; unmatched junction nucleotides: 5. The CDR3 reads CATSSTGQSNQPQHF. CDR3 nucleotides: TGTGCCACCAGTTCGACAGGGCAAAGCAATCAGCCCCAGCATTTT.

To note about this clonotype: A much more abundant neighbour one base away suggests this may be a read error. This chain connects TRBV4-3 to TRBJ2-7, with 9 bases identical to TRBD1. This CDR3 has 16 amino acids. Germline V CDR1 and CDR2: LGHNA, YSLEER. CDR3 region: CASSPGQGLGPYAQYF. CDR3 nucleotides: TGCGCCAGCAGCCCCGGACAGGGGCTGGGCCCCTACGCGCAGTACTTC.

Many counts were recorded for this clonotype. V and J are TRBV4-3 and TRBJ2-7; 7 bases line up with TRBD2. In germline, CDR1 is LGHNA, CDR2 YSLEER. CDR3 length equals 15 residues. J lost 3 bases, V lost 4 bases, and 9 bases had no gene match. The DNA for the CDR3 is TGCGCCAGCAGCCCCGGGACTACCCCGGGCTACGAGCAGTACTTC. Protein: CASSPGTTPGYEQYF.

V and J are TRBV20-1 and TRBJ2-5, with D hard to call. This CDR3 comprises 12 residues. V gave up 5 bases and J gave up 6 bases, with 13 bases separating them. The germline V gene encodes CDR1 DFQATT and CDR2 SNEGSKA (reference sequence). The chain's CDR3 is CSAPDQKKTQYF. For the CDR3, the DNA is TGCAGTGCTCCGGACCAAAAGAAGACCCAGTACTTC.

This chain connects TRBV4-1 to TRBJ2-2, with 10 bases identical to TRBD1. Germline values: CDR1 MGHRA, CDR2 YSYEKL. Losses at the gene ends were 5 bases for V and 3 bases for J; bases not matched to a gene: 3. The CDR3 extends over 15 amino acids. This CDR3 is CASSKGQGHTGELFF. CDR3 sequence (DNA): TGCGCCAGCAGCAAGGGACAGGGGCACACCGGGGAGCTGTTTTTT.

This clonotype was picked up a small number of times. A much larger clone differs from this one at a single base, so this may be a read error. This CDR3 fails to terminate in the conserved phenylalanine or tryptophan, so it likely reflects a read error. The DNA is omitted, as the CDR3 cannot be located on it reliably, and the CDR3 follows TCRdb's listing. The chain has TRBV20-1 and TRBJ2-4; no DNA check was done on the table's D call, TRBD1. Germline CDR1 reads DFQATT; CDR2 reads SNEGSKA (reference sequence). A total of 8 residues make up the CDR3, ends included. CDR3 region: CSGEAGEL.

The sample holds a few counts of this clonotype. This rearrangement joins TRBV9 to TRBJ1-1; D gene unclear. V lost 2 bases to trimming and J lost 5 bases, with 13 bases between them. This CDR3 is built from 14 residues. Germline lookup yields CDR1 SGDLS and CDR2 YYNGEE. The CDR3 nucleotides read TGTGCCAGCAGCGTGTCTTCCCTAGGGACTGAAGCTTTCTTT. This codes for CASSVSSLGTEAFF.

The chain is built from TRBV4-1 and TRBJ2-1, with no clear D. This CDR3 comprises 20 residues. V was clipped by 2 bases and J by 2 bases, with 25 bases between them. Germline CDR1 MGHRA, CDR2 YSYEKL. This CDR3 reads CASSQKDPNVLSATYNEQFF. The CDR3 DNA sequence: TGCGCCAGCAGCCAAAAAGACCCGAACGTTTTGAGCGCGACCTACAATGAGCAGTTCTTC.

This clonotype has at least ten counts. This chain connects TRBV12-5 to TRBJ2-3; 7 positions match TRBD1. The V segment lost 6 bases and the J segment 6 bases; nucleotides outside the gene matches: 6. In germline, CDR1 is LGHNT, CDR2 FRNRAP. CDR3 length equals 13 residues. The CDR3, as DNA: TGTGCTAGTGGCCCTCCACAGGGGGATACGCAGTATTTT. This encodes CASGPPQGDTQYF.

This clonotype was detected a few times. The V call is TRBV7-9, the J call TRBJ2-3, with 8 bases that match TRBD2. V dropped 5 bases and J dropped 2; count of bases not matched to a gene: 12. Germline V gene data show CDR1 as SEHNR and CDR2 as FQNEAQ (reference sequence). The CDR3 totals 17 residues. CDR3 coding DNA: TGTGCCAGCAGCCTCCCCGGGGGGGGGAGTTACACAGATACGCAGTATTTT. Translated, it gives CASSLPGGGSYTDTQYF.

Many counts were recorded for this clonotype. The CDR3 loop reads CASSEDPGGPYEQYF. The CDR3 DNA sequence: TGTGCCAGCAGTGAAGACCCAGGAGGCCCCTACGAGCAGTACTTC. This chain links TRBV2 with TRBJ2-7; D is possibly TRBD2 (5 bases). This CDR3 has 15 amino acids. V was pared by 1 base and J by 2 bases, with 12 bases between. Per the germline V gene, CDR1 is SNHLY and CDR2 is FYNNEI.

In its sample, this clonotype was seen many times. This chain links TRBV7-9 with TRBJ1-1; D remains ambiguous. CDR3 size: 11 residues. Germline V lookup: CDR1 SEHNR, CDR2 FQNEAQ (reference sequence). V dropped 1 base and J dropped 4 bases, with 1 base sitting between them. The DNA for the CDR3 is TGTGCCAGCAGCTTAGTCACTGAAGCTTTCTTT. It yields the protein CASSLVTEAFF.

This chain uses TRBV7-2 with TRBJ2-7; 11 nucleotides line up with TRBD1. V was pared by 5 bases and J by 3 bases, with 6 bases of the junction left unmatched. CDR1 SGHTA and CDR2 FQGNSA come from the germline V gene. CDR3 length: 15 amino acids. CDR3 protein: CASSPRGTGGYEQYF. The CDR3 coding sequence is TGTGCCAGCAGCCCCCGCGGGACAGGGGGCTACGAGCAGTACTTC.

A remark on this clonotype: A much more abundant neighbour one base away suggests this may be a read error. V and J are TRBV27 and TRBJ2-1, with TRBD2 matching over 13 bases. Germline V gives CDR1 MNHEY, CDR2 SMNVEV (reference sequence). This CDR3 has 16 residues. Unmatched junction bases numbered 11, after V lost 11 bases and J lost 4 bases. The CDR3 protein is CAGTMRGLAGYNEQFF. The CDR3 DNA reads TGTGCCGGCACCATGCGGGGACTAGCGGGGTACAATGAGCAGTTCTTC.

As concerns this clonotype: A single base separates this from a much larger clone, so it may be a read error. The V and J genes are TRBV7-2 and TRBJ2-1; either TRBD1 or TRBD2 may supply D (5 bases each). CDR1 is SGHTA and CDR2 is FQGNSA in the germline V gene. The CDR3 extends over 15 amino acids. CDR3 region: CASSPGPFFPPEQLF. The CDR3 DNA reads TGTGCCAGCAGCCCGGGACCGTTCTTTCCCCCTGAGCAGCTCTTC. The full variable domain, with the rest looked up from reference TRBV7-2 and TRBJ2-1, is GAGVSQSPSNKVTEKGKDVELRCDPISGHTALYWYRQSLGQGLEFLIYFQGNSAPDKSGLPSDRFSAERTGGSVSTLTIQRTQQEDSAVYLCASSPGPFFPPEQLFGPGTRLTVL.

Regarding this clonotype: A much larger clone sits a single nucleotide away, making a read error possible. The conserved phenylalanine or tryptophan normally closing the CDR3 is absent here, so this likely arose from a read error. V is TRBV6-5 and J is TRBJ2-7; TRBD2 matches at 8 bases. The CDR3 covers 17 residues. Germline trimming cut 0 bases from V and 3 bases from J; bases unmatched to any gene: 10. Germline values: CDR1 MNHEY, CDR2 SVGAGI. The DNA for the CDR3 is TGTGCCAGCAGTTACTCGTCCTCGGGAGGGCCCATCTACGAGCAGTACCTC. The encoded protein is CASSYSSSGGPIYEQYL.

The rearrangement joins TRBV4-3 to TRBJ1-2; 7 bases fit TRBD1. With V trimmed by 3 bases and J by 4 bases, 5 bases remained unmatched. Germline lookup yields CDR1 LGHNA and CDR2 YSLEER. This CDR3 contains 14 residues. CDR3 in DNA: TGCGCCAGCAGCCAGCTGACAGGGAGCTATGGCTACACCTTC. It encodes CASSQLTGSYGYTF.

The chain has TRBV7-9 and TRBJ2-7; D call uncertain. Trimming pared 5 bases from V and 7 bases from J, leaving 12 bases between. Germline CDR1 is SEHNR and CDR2 is FQNEAQ (reference sequence). This CDR3 contains 12 residues. The CDR3 nucleotides read TGTGCCAGCAGCACAGACCATGCAGAGCAGTACTTC. Residues: CASSTDHAEQYF.

This clonotype was picked up many times. The rearrangement links TRBV20-1 to TRBJ2-3; 15 nucleotides align to TRBD2. CDR3 length: 16 amino acids. Germline assignment: CDR1 DFQATT and CDR2 SNEGSKA (reference sequence). J was trimmed by 3 bases and V by 5 bases; bases with no gene match: 6. CDR3 region: CSAEEGTSGRTDTQYF. The CDR3, as DNA: TGCAGTGCTGAAGAAGGGACTAGCGGGAGGACAGATACGCAGTATTTT.

Many counts were recorded for this clonotype. This CDR3 is CASSLAGVTEQYF. DNA for the CDR3: TGTGCCAGCAGCTTAGCAGGGGTCACCGAGCAGTACTTC. The genes are TRBV7-2 and TRBJ2-7; tentatively, D is TRBD1 (5 bases). The V end lost 0 bases, the J end lost 6 bases, and 9 bases lay between the germline ends. This CDR3 has 13 amino acids. The V gene's germline CDR1 is SGHTA and CDR2 FQGNSA. Complete variable domain (other parts from reference TRBV7-2 and TRBJ2-7): GAGVSQSPSNKVTEKGKDVELRCDPISGHTALYWYRQSLGQGLEFLIYFQGNSAPDKSGLPSDRFSAERTGGSVSTLTIQRTQQEDSAVYLCASSLAGVTEQYFGPGTRLTVT.

This clonotype came up a few times. The chain employs TRBV4-3 and TRBJ1-2, with a possible D match to TRBD1 (6 bases). CDR3 size: 13 residues. V was pared by 6 bases and J by 2 bases, with 10 bases between. Germline V gene sequence: CDR1 LGHNA, CDR2 YSLEER. The CDR3 bases are TGCGCCAGCAGGGGACAAAGAAACTATGGCTACACCTTC. Protein: CASRGQRNYGYTF.

J is TRBJ2-1 and V is TRBV16, with D hard to call. Trimming removed 3 bases from V and 0 bases from J, with 15 bases in between. Germline-derived CDR1 and CDR2 are KGHSY and FQNENV. CDR3 length equals 17 residues. CDR3 in amino acids: CASSQNPGLSSYNEQFF. CDR3 nucleotides: TGTGCCAGCAGCCAGAACCCCGGGTTAAGCTCCTACAATGAGCAGTTCTTC.

The chain combines TRBV29-1 with TRBJ1-1, with D hard to call. V was clipped by 5 bases and J by 8 bases, with 9 bases between them. CDR1 and CDR2 from the germline V gene are SQVTM and ANQGSEA. The CDR3 has 10 amino acids. The CDR3: CSVIEREAFF. The CDR3 DNA follows: TGCAGCGTTATCGAGCGCGAAGCTTTCTTT.

This clonotype was counted a few times. The chain carries TRBV19 and TRBJ1-1, with D perhaps matching TRBD1 (5 bases). CDR3 length: 14 residues. V was trimmed by 6 bases and J by 1 base, leaving 12 bases between them. Germline V gene sequence: CDR1 LNHDA, CDR2 SQIVND (reference sequence). This CDR3 reads CASRGVDRNTEAFF. The DNA of the CDR3 is TGTGCCAGTAGGGGGGTCGACAGGAACACTGAAGCTTTCTTT.

Many counts were recorded for this clonotype. The chain employs TRBV14 and TRBJ2-5, with 13 bases that match TRBD2. Germline CDR1 SGHDN, CDR2 FVKESK. The CDR3 sequence is 15 residues long. V was pared by 4 bases and J by 5 bases, with 4 bases of the junction left unmatched. The CDR3: CASSRTSGRRETQYF. The CDR3 DNA reads as TGTGCCAGCAGCCGGACTAGCGGGAGACGTGAGACCCAGTACTTC.

This clonotype appeared many times. The J gene is TRBJ2-7, the V gene TRBV7-9; 9 positions agree with TRBD1. V dropped 6 bases and J dropped 1; count of bases not matched to a gene: 13. Germline V gene sequence: CDR1 SEHNR, CDR2 FQNEAQ (reference sequence). CDR3 length: 17 amino acids. Here the CDR3 DNA reads TGTGCCAGCAGAATAGCCCGGGACAGGGAGCTTTCCTACGAGCAGTACTTC. Amino acid sequence: CASRIARDRELSYEQYF.